The 12 T cell receptor beta chains below were found in one sample sequenced in a study of cytomegalovirus exposure and HLA in healthy donors. The primer mix had 60 Vbeta and 13 Jbeta primers. TCRdb's copy holds only in-frame clones and misses some; the assay was immunoSEQ multiplex PCR. Seen here are fewer than 150,000 clones, about 70% observed once, and the top ten hold about 3.9%. The sample consisted of PBMCs. These TCRs come from a man aged 18 to 29 in good health and CMV-seronegative.

In nucleotides, the CDR3 is TGTGCCAGCAGCGTCGGGGGGGATGAGCAGTTCTTC. This translates into CASSVGGDEQFF. This sequence joins TRBV7-9 and TRBJ2-1, with TRBD2 matching over 8 bases. The V and J ends lost 5 bases and 8 bases, in that order; junction bases with no gene match: 2. Looked up from germline, CDR1 is SEHNR and CDR2 is FQNEAQ (reference sequence). CDR3 length equals 12 residues.

The J gene is TRBJ1-1, the V gene TRBV5-5; D remains ambiguous. Germline CDR1 reads SGHKS; CDR2 reads YYEKEE (reference sequence). Trimming shortened V by 2 bases and J by 1 base, and 9 bases separated the two germline ends. The CDR3 is made up of 14 amino acids. As DNA, the CDR3 is TGTGCCAGCAGCTTCACAGCCACGAACACTGAAGCTTTCTTT. Amino acid sequence: CASSFTATNTEAFF. Complete variable domain (other parts from reference TRBV5-5 and TRBJ1-1): DAGVTQSPTHLIKTRGQQVTLRCSPISGHKSVSWYQQVLGQGPQFIFQYYEKEERGRGNFPDRFSARQFPNYSSELNVNALLLGDSALYLCASSFTATNTEAFFGQGTRLTVV.

This sequence joins TRBV30 and TRBJ1-6; 7 nucleotides match TRBD1. The trim removed 3 bases at V and 7 bases at J, leaving 6 bases unmatched. Germline values: CDR1 GTSNPN, CDR2 SVGIG (reference sequence). This CDR3 is 14 amino acids long. In DNA, the CDR3 is TGTGCCTGGAGCCCAGGGGGGCTCAATTCACCCCTCCACTTT. This sequence encodes CAWSPGGLNSPLHF.

This clone was seen a few times. The chain links TRBV18 to TRBJ1-5; 9 bases map to TRBD1. The CDR3 is 18 amino acids. Germline loops: CDR1 KGHSH, CDR2 LQKENI. V gave up 2 bases and J gave up 2 bases; unmatched junction bases: 10. This CDR3 is CASSPKQGAVGRNQPQHF. CDR3 sequence (DNA): TGTGCCAGCTCACCAAAACAGGGGGCGGTCGGTCGCAATCAGCCCCAGCATTTT.

The V gene is TRBV27, the J gene TRBJ2-7, with no clear D. Germline CDR1 and CDR2: MNHEY and SMNVEV (reference sequence). Trimming left V 5 bases short and J 3 bases short, with 11 bases between. There are 13 residues in the CDR3. The CDR3 spells CASSPGTNYEQYF. CDR3 bases: TGTGCCAGCAGTCCGGGTACCAACTACGAGCAGTACTTC.

This chain joins TRBV7-9 and TRBJ1-3; 9 nucleotides agree with TRBD1. The length of the CDR3 is 16 residues. V was pared by 7 bases and J by 9 bases, with 16 bases of the junction left unmatched. The V gene's germline CDR1 is SEHNR and CDR2 FQNEAQ (reference sequence). CDR3 sequence reads: CASTSGVQGAKGTIYF. The CDR3 nucleotides read TGTGCCAGCACGTCGGGTGTACAGGGGGCGAAGGGCACCATATATTTT.

This clone was detected only once. The rearrangement joins TRBV9 to TRBJ2-3; D is unclear. Germline lookup yields CDR1 SGDLS and CDR2 YYNGEE. The CDR3 spans 12 residues. V lost 0 bases and J lost 5, with 4 bases in between. DNA for the CDR3: TGTGCCAGCAGCGTAGGAGGAGATACGCAGTATTTT. This gives the protein CASSVGGDTQYF.

The J gene is TRBJ2-3, the V gene TRBV7-3, with D possibly TRBD1 on 6 matching bases. V was cut by 2 bases and J by 5 bases, with 11 bases left in between. CDR3 size: 14 residues. CDR1 SGHTA and CDR2 FQGTGA come from the germline V gene. The CDR3 DNA follows: TGTGCCAGCAGCTTAGCCCCAGGGGTAGATACGCAGTATTTT. The encoded protein is CASSLAPGVDTQYF.

V and J are TRBV10-1 and TRBJ2-5, with D hard to call. The DNA end is a closer match to TRBJ2-7, so the J assignment may be wrong. This CDR3 is 13 amino acids long. Germline CDR1 and CDR2: WNHNN and SYGVQD (reference sequence). CDR3 sequence (DNA): TGCGCCAGCAGTGAGTCCACCCGCTACGAGCAGTACTTC. Its protein product is CASSESTRYEQYF.

This rearrangement joins TRBV5-1 to TRBJ2-5; 8 bases line up with TRBD2. The DNA end favors TRBJ2-7, so the J call may be wrong. This CDR3 contains 14 residues. The V gene's germline CDR1 is SGHRS and CDR2 YFSETQ. The CDR3 spells CASSDSGASYEQYF. The CDR3 region has the DNA TGCGCCAGCAGCGATAGCGGGGCGTCCTACGAGCAGTACTTC.

This clone was observed a handful of times. The rearrangement uses TRBV13 and TRBJ2-1, with D maybe TRBD1 (5 bases). Germline V gene sequence: CDR1 PRHDT, CDR2 FYEKMQ (reference sequence). This CDR3 region has 13 residues. The ends were cut back, 4 bases at V and 6 bases at J, with 10 bases in the middle. The CDR3 DNA follows: TGTGCCAGCAGCTCCCTGGGGCCCAATGAGCAGTTCTTC. Its protein product is CASSSLGPNEQFF.

V usage is TRBV5-6 and J usage is TRBJ2-1; TRBD2 might be the D (7 bases). Germline V lookup: CDR1 SGHDT, CDR2 YYEEEE. This CDR3 is built from 15 residues. Deletions cut 6 bases from V and 5 bases from J, with 18 bases between. This CDR3 is CASTQRGAGDNEQFF. The CDR3 nucleotides are TGTGCCAGCACCCAACGGGGGGCCGGGGACAATGAGCAGTTCTTC.